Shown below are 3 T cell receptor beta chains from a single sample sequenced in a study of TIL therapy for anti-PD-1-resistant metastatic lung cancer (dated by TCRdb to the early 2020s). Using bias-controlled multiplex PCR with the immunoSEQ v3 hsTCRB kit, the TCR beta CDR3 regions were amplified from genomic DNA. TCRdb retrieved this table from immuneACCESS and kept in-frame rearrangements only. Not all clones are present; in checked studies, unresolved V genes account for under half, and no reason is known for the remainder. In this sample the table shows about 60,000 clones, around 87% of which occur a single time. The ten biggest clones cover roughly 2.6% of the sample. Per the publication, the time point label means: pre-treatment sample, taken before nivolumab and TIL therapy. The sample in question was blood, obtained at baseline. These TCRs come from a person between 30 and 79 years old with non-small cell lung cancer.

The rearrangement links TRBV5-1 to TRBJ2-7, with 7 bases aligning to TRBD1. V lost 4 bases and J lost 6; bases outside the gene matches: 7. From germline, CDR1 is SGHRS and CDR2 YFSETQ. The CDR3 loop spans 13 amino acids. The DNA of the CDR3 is TGCGCCAGCAGCGTGACAGGGCCCGGCGAGCAGTACTTC. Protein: CASSVTGPGEQYF.

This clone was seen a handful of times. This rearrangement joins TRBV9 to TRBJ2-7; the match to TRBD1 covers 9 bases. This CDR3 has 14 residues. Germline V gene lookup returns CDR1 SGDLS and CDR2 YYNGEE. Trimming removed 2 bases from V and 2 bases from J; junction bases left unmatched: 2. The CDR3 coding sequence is TGTGCCAGCAGCGTTGGGACAGGGCCCTACGAGCAGTACTTC. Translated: CASSVGTGPYEQYF.

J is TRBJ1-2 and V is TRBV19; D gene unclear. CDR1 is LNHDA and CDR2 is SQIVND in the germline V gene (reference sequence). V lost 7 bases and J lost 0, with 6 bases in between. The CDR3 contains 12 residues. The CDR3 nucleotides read TGTGCCAGTACCCAGACTAACTATGGCTACACCTTC. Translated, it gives CASTQTNYGYTF.